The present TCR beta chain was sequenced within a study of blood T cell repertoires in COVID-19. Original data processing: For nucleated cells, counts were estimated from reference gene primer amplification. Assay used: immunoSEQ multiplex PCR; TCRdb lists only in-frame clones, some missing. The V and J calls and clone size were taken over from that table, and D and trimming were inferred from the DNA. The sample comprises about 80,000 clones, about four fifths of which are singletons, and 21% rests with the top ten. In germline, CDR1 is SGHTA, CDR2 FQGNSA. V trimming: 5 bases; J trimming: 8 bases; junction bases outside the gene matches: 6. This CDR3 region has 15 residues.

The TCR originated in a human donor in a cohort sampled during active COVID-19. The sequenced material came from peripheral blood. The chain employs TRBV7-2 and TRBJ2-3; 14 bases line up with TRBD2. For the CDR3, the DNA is TGTGCCAGCAGCACCAGACTAGCGGGGGGGGTTACGCAGTATTTT. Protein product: CASSTRLAGGVTQYF.